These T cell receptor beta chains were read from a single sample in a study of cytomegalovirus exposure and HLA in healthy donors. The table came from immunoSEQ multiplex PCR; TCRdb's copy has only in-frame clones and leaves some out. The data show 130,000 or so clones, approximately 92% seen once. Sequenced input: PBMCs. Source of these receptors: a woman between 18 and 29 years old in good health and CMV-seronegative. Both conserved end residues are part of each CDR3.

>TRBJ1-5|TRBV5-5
CASSPQPITGSGQPQHF
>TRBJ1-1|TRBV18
CASSQTDRDTEAFF
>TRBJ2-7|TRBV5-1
CASSLAGTGVRLGYEQYF
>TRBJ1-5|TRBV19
CASSEGGRPQHF
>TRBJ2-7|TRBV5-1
CASSLDRADHEQYF
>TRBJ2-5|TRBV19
CASTNGGAGETQYF
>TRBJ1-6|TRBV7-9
CASSYRGTANLNSPLHF
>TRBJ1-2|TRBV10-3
CAISEAGQSYTF
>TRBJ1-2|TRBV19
CASSILLRRGHGYTF
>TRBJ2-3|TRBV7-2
CASSWSGGASDTQYF
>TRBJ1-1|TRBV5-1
CASSLAKNTEAFF
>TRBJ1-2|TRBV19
CASRVTGTAIYGYTF
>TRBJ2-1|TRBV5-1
CASSLVLSHEQFF
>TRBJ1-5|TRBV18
CASSPQGDSNQPQHF
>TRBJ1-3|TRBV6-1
CASSAISSGTDGNTIYF
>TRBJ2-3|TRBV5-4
CASSWGGAATDTQYF
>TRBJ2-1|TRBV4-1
CASSQDFSGGANEQFF
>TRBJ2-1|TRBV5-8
CASSKGASALGLDEQFF
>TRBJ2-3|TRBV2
CASSDAGTGLYF
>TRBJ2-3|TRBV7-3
CASSVIGTDGGDTQYF
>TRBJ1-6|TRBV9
CASSVAGGDSPLHF
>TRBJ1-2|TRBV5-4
CASSLRLGLDRNYGYTF
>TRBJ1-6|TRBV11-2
CASSSTGVGNSPLHF
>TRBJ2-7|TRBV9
CASSPGIILYEQYF
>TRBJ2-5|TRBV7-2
CASSLAWGTETQYF
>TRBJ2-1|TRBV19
CASSPSTRTQFF
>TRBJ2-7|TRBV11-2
CASSLFGYEQYF
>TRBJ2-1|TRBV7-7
CASSFSSYNEQFF
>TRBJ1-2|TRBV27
CATTLGQGLGYTF
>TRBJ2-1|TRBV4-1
CASSQEGVVGQFF
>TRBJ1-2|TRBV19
CASSTGQGLDYGYTF
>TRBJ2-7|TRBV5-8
CASSFPGWDEQYF
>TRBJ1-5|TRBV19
CASSIEDRGNQPQHF
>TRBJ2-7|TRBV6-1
CASRLGGPGPYEQYF
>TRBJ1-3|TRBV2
CASSGTGGAGNTIYF
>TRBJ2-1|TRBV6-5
CASSFANNEQFF
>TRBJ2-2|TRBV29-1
CSVAFPGDAGELFF
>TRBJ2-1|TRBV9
CASSVEGDGGNEQFF
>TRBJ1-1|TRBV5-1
CASSLGPGNTEAFF
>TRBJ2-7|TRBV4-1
CASSQVDSTYEQYF
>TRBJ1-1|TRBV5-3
CARSLGRGRITEAFF